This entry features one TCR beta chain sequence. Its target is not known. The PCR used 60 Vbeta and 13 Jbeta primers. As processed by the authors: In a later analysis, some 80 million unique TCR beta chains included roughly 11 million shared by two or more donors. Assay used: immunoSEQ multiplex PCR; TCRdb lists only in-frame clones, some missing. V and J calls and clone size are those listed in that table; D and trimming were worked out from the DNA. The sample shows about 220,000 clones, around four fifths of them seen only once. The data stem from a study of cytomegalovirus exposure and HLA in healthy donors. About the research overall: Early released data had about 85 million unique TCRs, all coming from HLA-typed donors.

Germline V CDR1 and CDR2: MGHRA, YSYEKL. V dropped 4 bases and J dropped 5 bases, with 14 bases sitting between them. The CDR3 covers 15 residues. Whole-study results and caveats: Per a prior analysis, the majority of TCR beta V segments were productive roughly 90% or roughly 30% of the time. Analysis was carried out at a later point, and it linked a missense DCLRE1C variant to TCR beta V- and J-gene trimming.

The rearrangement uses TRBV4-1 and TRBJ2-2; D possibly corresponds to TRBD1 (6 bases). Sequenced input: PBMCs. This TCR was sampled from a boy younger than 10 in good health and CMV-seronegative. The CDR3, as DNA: TGCGCCAGCAGCCCCGGGACAACTGGAACCGGGGAGCTGTTTTTT. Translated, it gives CASSPGTTGTGELFF.